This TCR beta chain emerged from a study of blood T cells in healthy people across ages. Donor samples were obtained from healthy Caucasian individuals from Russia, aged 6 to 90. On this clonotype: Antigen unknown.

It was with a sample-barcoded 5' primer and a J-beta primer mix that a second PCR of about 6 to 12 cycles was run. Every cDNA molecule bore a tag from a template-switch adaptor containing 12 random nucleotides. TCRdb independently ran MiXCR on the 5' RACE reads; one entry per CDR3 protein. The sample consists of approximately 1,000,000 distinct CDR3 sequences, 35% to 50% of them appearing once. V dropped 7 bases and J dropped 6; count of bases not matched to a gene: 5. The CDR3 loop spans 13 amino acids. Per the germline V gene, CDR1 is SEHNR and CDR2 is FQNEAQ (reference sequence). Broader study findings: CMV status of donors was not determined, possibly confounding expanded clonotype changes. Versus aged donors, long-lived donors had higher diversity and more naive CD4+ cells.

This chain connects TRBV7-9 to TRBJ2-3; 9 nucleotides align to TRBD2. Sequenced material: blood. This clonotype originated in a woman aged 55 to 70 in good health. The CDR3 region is CASIVAGVDTQYF. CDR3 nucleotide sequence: TGTGCCAGCATTGTAGCGGGAGTGGATACGCAGTATTTT.